A single sample is the source of the 14 T cell receptor beta chains below, sequenced in a study of regulatory T cells in long-lasting Graves disease. This sample's time point: persistent/refractory GD, antithyroid drugs over 5 years with positive TRAb. Isolated PBMC RNA provided the starting material for the TCR library. In building TCR beta libraries, iRepertoire HTBI primers were used together with Arm-PCR of CDR3 regions. TCRdb fed the multiplex PCR reads into MiXCR, producing one record per CDR3 protein. Among roughly 430,000 distinct CDR3 sequences listed, 20% to 25% were seen once. This specimen was peripheral blood mononuclear cells (PBMCs), taken when the disease was refractory, from a patient treated with antithyroid drugs. These TCRs come from a female donor with Graves disease.

This chain connects TRBV28 to TRBJ2-1; 10 nucleotides match TRBD2. The junction had 21 bases not matched to a gene; V was cut back by 4 bases and J by 0 bases. This CDR3 has 22 residues. Germline CDR1 and CDR2: MDHEN and SYDVKM. The CDR3 is CASSSGTNTGTSEKSSYNEQFF. DNA of the CDR3: TGTGCCAGCAGTTCCGGGACGAACACCGGGACTAGCGAAAAGAGCTCCTACAATGAGCAGTTCTTC.

The chain is built from TRBV3-1 and TRBJ2-3; D not certain. V was trimmed by 0 bases and J by 2 bases, leaving 15 bases between them. The CDR3 runs 17 residues. Looked up from germline, CDR1 is LGHDT and CDR2 is YNNKEL (reference sequence). CDR3 in amino acids: CASSQDLGGTLTDTQYF. In DNA form, the CDR3 reads TGTGCCAGCAGCCAAGATCTGGGCGGAACCCTCACAGATACGCAGTATTTT.

The sample holds a few counts of this clonotype. The chain carries TRBV19 and TRBJ2-7, with D possibly being TRBD2 (6 bases). CDR3 length: 18 residues. The V end lost 3 bases, the J end lost 3 bases, and 24 bases lay between the germline ends. Per germline, CDR1 LNHDA and CDR2 SQIVND (reference sequence). The CDR3, as DNA: TGTGCCAGTAGTATGCGGCCCCGGGACTCTCGTGGGGGCTACGAGCAGTACTTC. It translates to CASSMRPRDSRGGYEQYF. The entire variable domain, with the rest obtained from reference TRBV19 and TRBJ2-7, is as follows: DGGITQSPKYLFRKEGQNVTLSCEQNLNHDAMYWYRQDPGQGLRLIYYSQIVNDFQKGDIAEGYSVSREKKESFPLTVTSAQKNPTAFYLCASSMRPRDSRGGYEQYFGPGTRLTVT.

Notes on this clonotype: This could be a read error, since a much larger clone is one nucleotide away. V usage is TRBV25-1 and J usage is TRBJ1-1; 7 bases align to TRBD1. The V gene's germline CDR1 is MGHDK and CDR2 SYGVNS. CDR3 length equals 15 residues. DNA of the CDR3: TGTGCCAGCAGTGTCGCCGGGACAGCGAACACTGGAGCTTTCTTT. This translates into CASSVAGTANTGAFF.

The chain combines TRBV5-6 with TRBJ1-6, with no clear D. From germline, CDR1 is SGHDT and CDR2 YYEEEE. The CDR3 loop spans 16 amino acids. Trimming took 2 bases from V and 5 from J, leaving 14 bases between them. CDR3 nucleotides: TGTGCCAGCAGCTTAATAGACCAGCGGAATAATTCACCCCTCCACTTT. Amino acid sequence: CASSLIDQRNNSPLHF.

The J gene is TRBJ2-5, the V gene TRBV20-1, with TRBD2 matching over 10 bases. The V segment lost 5 bases and the J segment 4 bases; nucleotides outside the gene matches: 16. Looked up from germline, CDR1 is DFQATT and CDR2 is SNEGSKA (reference sequence). This CDR3 spans 17 amino acids. The CDR3 protein is CSAPRDPGTSDGETQYF. DNA of the CDR3: TGCAGTGCTCCCAGGGATCCCGGGACTAGCGACGGAGAGACCCAGTACTTC.

This clonotype has a count of ten or more. V and J are TRBV6-1 and TRBJ2-7; D is unclear. The CDR3 contains 15 residues. The germline gives CDR1 MNHNS, CDR2 SASEGT. V shed 1 base and J shed 6 bases, with 16 bases lying between them. CDR3: CASSEEYYKALEQYF. The CDR3 nucleotides read TGTGCCAGCAGTGAAGAGTATTATAAGGCCCTCGAGCAGTACTTC.

This clonotype has ten or more counts. This chain uses TRBV28 with TRBJ2-5; 8 bases fit TRBD1. The CDR3 contains 14 residues. V lost 6 bases, J lost 2 bases, and 5 bases stayed unmatched. Germline assignment: CDR1 MDHEN and CDR2 SYDVKM. The CDR3 is CASSRTGRQETQYF. The CDR3 nucleotides are TGTGCCAGCAGCAGGACAGGGAGGCAAGAGACCCAGTACTTC. Drawing the rest from reference TRBV28 and TRBJ2-5, the complete variable domain is DVKVTQSSRYLVKRTGEKVFLECVQDMDHENMFWYRQDPGLGLRLIYFSYDVKMKEKGDIPEGYSVSREKKERFSLILESASTNQTSMYLCASSRTGRQETQYFGPGTRLLVL.

This clonotype was counted ten times or more. The chain recombines TRBV11-2 with TRBJ2-7, with D possibly being TRBD2 (6 bases). The germline V gene encodes CDR1 SGHAT and CDR2 FQNNGV. CDR3 length: 18 residues. Trimming pared 8 bases from V and 2 bases from J, leaving 28 bases between. The DNA for the CDR3 is TGTGCCAGCCAAACCATAGGAATCCGGCAGCGGGCTACCTACGAGCAGTACTTC. It specifies CASQTIGIRQRATYEQYF.

The chain has TRBV2 and TRBJ2-3, with D uncertain. Trimming took off 3 bases at V and 6 bases at J, with 7 bases between the two ends. Germline V gives CDR1 SNHLY, CDR2 FYNNEI. There are 12 residues in the CDR3. In DNA form, the CDR3 reads TGTGCCAGCAGTGACGCGCGGGATACGCAGTATTTT. It specifies CASSDARDTQYF. Variable domain in full (rest from reference TRBV2 and TRBJ2-3): EPEVTQTPSHQVTQMGQEVILRCVPISNHLYFYWYRQILGQKVEFLVSFYNNEISEKSEIFDDQFSVERPDGSNFTLKIRSTKLEDSAMYFCASSDARDTQYFGPGTRLTVL.

This clonotype was observed a handful of times. The chain combines TRBV3-1 with TRBJ1-3; possibly TRBD1 for D (6 bases). Germline V CDR1 and CDR2: LGHDT, YNNKEL (reference sequence). The CDR3 extends over 16 amino acids. The ends were cut back, 0 bases at V and 0 bases at J, with 9 bases in the middle. This chain's CDR3 is CASSQDQGFSGNTIYF. CDR3 nucleotides: TGTGCCAGCAGCCAAGATCAGGGGTTCTCTGGAAACACCATATATTTT.

The chain couples TRBV5-1 to TRBJ2-7; D is unclear. The ends were cut back, 6 bases at V and 4 bases at J, with 14 bases in the middle. The CDR3 contains 13 residues. Germline values: CDR1 SGHRS, CDR2 YFSETQ. The CDR3: CASNSLPGYEQYF. The DNA of the CDR3 is TGCGCCAGCAATTCGCTGCCCGGGTACGAGCAGTACTTC.

The table lists this clonotype with a count of one. This may be a read error: a much more frequent sequence differs by one nucleotide. The V gene is TRBV29-1, the J gene TRBJ2-2, with D tentatively TRBD1 (6 bases). The CDR3 sequence is 14 residues long. Per germline, CDR1 SQVTM and CDR2 ANQGSEA. CDR3 loop: CGVSPLRGYGELFF. The CDR3 DNA reads TGCGGCGTTTCACCCCTCAGGGGTTACGGGGAGCTGTTTTTT.

This clonotype appeared many times. The J gene is TRBJ2-5, the V gene TRBV15; D is unclear. V was cut by 0 bases and J by 5 bases, with 7 bases left in between. This CDR3 has 13 residues. Germline lookup yields CDR1 LNHNV and CDR2 YYDKDF (reference sequence). In DNA, the CDR3 is TGTGCCACCAGCAGAGATCCGAGGGAGACCCAGTACTTC. This encodes CATSRDPRETQYF.